This T cell receptor (beta chain) originates from a study of T cells in women clearing cervical HPV infection. Study-wide background: Only a few women had HLA typing results available.

Notes on this clone: The target antigen is unknown. The read ends 3 residues early relative to the CDR3; the germline J gene fills the gap.

The table came from immunoSEQ multiplex PCR; TCRdb's copy has only in-frame clones and leaves some out. The sample has tens of thousands of clones; the top ten hold more than 1.2%. The CDR3 length is 16 residues. The V gene's germline CDR1 is DFQATT and CDR2 SNEGSKA (reference sequence). V gave up 5 bases and J gave up 2 bases; unmatched junction bases: 6. Study-wide results and limits: It is unknown whether associations predate infection; no effector/memory or HPV-specific sorting. TRBV6-7 relative abundance averaged 0.11% in cases and under 0.2% in controls.

The specimen was blood buffy coat. The rearrangement joins TRBV20-1 to TRBJ1-6; 10 bases align to TRBD1. This sequence originates from a woman between 18 and 69 years old with a cervical HPV16 infection that either progressed to CIN3+ or cleared (not recorded which). The part of the CDR3 DNA that was read is TGCAGTGCTCCGACAGGGGGCCTGGCCTATAATTCACCC. This encodes CSAPTGGLAYNSP. The complete CDR3 protein is CSAPTGGLAYNSPLHF.